Listed below are T cell receptor beta chains from one sample, sequenced in a study of cytomegalovirus exposure and HLA in healthy donors. Measured with immunoSEQ multiplex PCR; TCRdb has only the in-frame clones, and not every one. The data hold over 85,000 clones, with approximately 76% observed a single time. The material sequenced was PBMCs. Receptors originate from a man aged 40-49 years in good health and CMV-seronegative. CDR3s include the opening cysteine and the closing phenylalanine or tryptophan. A D gene is named only where the DNA matches it firmly. Some rows have no size entry. The others give once, few or many, or a class for an expanded clone.

TRBJ2-5 | - | - | TRBV5-1 | TGCGCCAGCAGCTTGGCCGTTTCAGAGACCCAGTACTTC | CASSLAVSETQYF
TRBJ1-5 | - | - | TRBV6-6 | - | CASSTSGQPQHF
TRBJ1-4 | - | - | TRBV28 | TGTGCCAGCTCAGGGTTTCCGGCAACTAATGAAAAACTGTTTTTT | CASSGFPATNEKLFF
TRBJ2-2 | - | TRBD1 | TRBV6-5 | TGTGCCAGCAGTTTGGGACAGGGGGCCATCGGGGAGCTGTTTTTT | CASSLGQGAIGELFF
TRBJ2-2 | - | TRBD2 | TRBV28 | TGTGCCAGCAGTTTAGGGGGGGGTGACACCGGGGAGCTGTTTTTT | CASSLGGGDTGELFF
TRBJ2-3 | - | TRBD2 | TRBV4-3 | TGCGCCAGCAGCCATAGATTAAGGGGAGGGCGCACAGATACGCAGTATTTT | CASSHRLRGGRTDTQYF
TRBJ1-1 | - | - | TRBV4-3 | TGCGCCAGCAGCCAAGTGCCGGACAGAAACACTGAAGCTTTCTTT | CASSQVPDRNTEAFF
TRBJ2-5 | - | - | TRBV25-1 | TGTGCCAGCACGGGAAGACAAGAGACCCAGTACTTC | CASTGRQETQYF
TRBJ2-5 | - | - | TRBV27 | TGTGCCAGCAGTTTCGTCCCTAGCGTTGAGACCCAGTACTTC | CASSFVPSVETQYF
TRBJ2-5 | few | - | TRBV2 | TGTGCCAGCAGTGAAGCGCTTCTCGTTGACAGGTACCAAGAGACCCAGTACTTC | CASSEALLVDRYQETQYF
TRBJ2-5 | few | - | TRBV6-1 | TGTGCCAGCAGGCCTGGACAGACACAAGAGACCCAGTACTTC | CASRPGQTQETQYF
TRBJ1-5 | - | - | TRBV10-2 | TGCGCCAGCACGCCGGGACACAATAGCAATCAGCCCCAGCATTTT | CASTPGHNSNQPQHF
TRBJ2-1 | - | - | TRBV28 | TGTGCCAGCAGTTTCCGACCCCAGTCGTCGAGGGCGTTCTTC | CASSFRPQSSRAFF
TRBJ1-1 | - | TRBD1 | TRBV6-1 | TGTGCCAGCAGTCCGACAGGGGTCCCCACTGAAGCTTTCTTT | CASSPTGVPTEAFF
TRBJ2-1 | - | - | TRBV6-5 | TGTGCCAGCAGTTACATCGGGGGAAACTACAATGAGCAGTTCTTC | CASSYIGGNYNEQFF
TRBJ1-2 | - | TRBD1 | TRBV7-9 | TGTTCCAGCAGCTACAGGGGTAACGGCTACACCTTC | CSSSYRGNGYTF
TRBJ1-2 | - | TRBD1 | TRBV5-4 | TGTGCCAGCAGCTTCGCCGGGACAGACCCTTATGGCTACACCTTC | CASSFAGTDPYGYTF
TRBJ2-1 | - | - | TRBV18 | TGTGCCAGCTCACCACCCTCCAATGAGCAGTTCTTC | CASSPPSNEQFF
TRBJ2-3 | few | TRBD1 | TRBV6-1 | TGTGCCAGCAAGACAGGGGGCTCGGGCGCAGATACGCAGTATTTT | CASKTGGSGADTQYF
TRBJ2-7 | few | TRBD1 | TRBV6-5 | TGTGCCAGCACCATAGCCGGGACAGGAACCTACGAGCAGTACTTC | CASTIAGTGTYEQYF
TRBJ2-7 | - | - | TRBV5-6 | TGTGCCAGCAGCTCCCTGGGGGGGGGCGCTTCCTACGAGCAGTACTTC | CASSSLGGGASYEQYF
TRBJ2-7 | - | - | TRBV6-5 | TGTGCCAGCAGCCAGGGGGGTCAGGGGGTCTACGAGCAGTACTTC | CASSQGGQGVYEQYF
TRBJ2-1 | few | - | TRBV5-1 | TGCGCCAGCAGCTTAGACACTCCTACCTACAATGAGCAGTTCTTC | CASSLDTPTYNEQFF
TRBJ2-7 | - | TRBD1 | TRBV18 | TGTGCCAGCTCACCTGAGACAGGGAATCGGGAGCAGTACTTC | CASSPETGNREQYF
TRBJ1-3 | few | TRBD1 | TRBV30 | TGTGCCTGGAGTGACAGGGGACCGGGAAACACCATATATTTT | CAWSDRGPGNTIYF
TRBJ1-5 | once | TRBD1 | TRBV4-2 | TGTGCCAGCAGCCAAGACCGGGACAGGGTAAACCAGCCCCAGCATTTT | CASSQDRDRVNQPQHF
TRBJ2-3 | - | - | TRBV28 | TGTGCCAGCCGCTTTGAGGGACACACAGATACGCAGTATTTT | CASRFEGHTDTQYF
TRBJ2-7 | - | - | TRBV7-9 | TGTTCCAGCAGCCCCCAGGGCTACGAGCAGTACTTC | CSSSPQGYEQYF
TRBJ2-1 | once | - | TRBV28 | TGTGCCAGCAGTTTACCAGCGGGCCCTTCCTACAATGAGCAGTTCTTC | CASSLPAGPSYNEQFF